Shown below are 10 T cell receptor beta chains from a single sample sequenced in a study of blood T cell repertoires in COVID-19 (dated by TCRdb to about 2020). Library preparation was by the immunoSEQ multiplex PCR assay. TCRdb took over this immuneACCESS table, retaining in-frame rearrangements with V and J assigned. Such tables are incomplete; in checked studies, under half of the missing clones stem from an unresolved V gene, and the remainder is unexplained. In this sample the table shows a few hundred thousand clones, about 91% of which occur a single time. Together, the top ten hold roughly 6% of the sample. Sequencing was carried out using peripheral blood. The receptor set was obtained from a woman in her twenties or thirties with COVID-19, enrolled during active disease.

This chain links TRBV30 with TRBJ1-3, with D perhaps TRBD1 (6 bases). V was pared by 8 bases and J by 4 bases, with 15 bases between. The CDR3 is made up of 13 amino acids. Germline V gives CDR1 GTSNPN, CDR2 SVGIG (reference sequence). The CDR3 protein is CATDGGPGNTIYF. The CDR3 DNA is TGTGCCACTGACGGGGGGCCCGGAAACACCATATATTTT.

The chain recombines TRBV7-6 with TRBJ1-6; D unresolved. The V gene lost 3 bases and the J gene lost 0 bases, with 12 bases spanning the gap. Germline lookup yields CDR1 SGHVS and CDR2 FNYEAQ. The CDR3 sequence is 17 residues long. The CDR3 reads CASSFGGPFSYNSPLHF. DNA for the CDR3: TGTGCCAGCAGCTTCGGAGGGCCCTTCTCCTATAATTCACCCCTCCACTTT.

The rearrangement uses TRBV5-1 and TRBJ2-7; 9 bases align to TRBD1. J was trimmed by 6 bases and V by 8 bases; bases with no gene match: 15. Germline CDR1 reads SGHRS; CDR2 reads YFSETQ. CDR3 length: 15 residues. CDR3 region: CASLRPGTGSGEQYV. The CDR3 bases are TGCGCCAGTCTCCGTCCCGGGACAGGGTCAGGCGAGCAGTACGTC.

The chain couples TRBV3-1 (or the pseudogene TRBV3-2) to TRBJ2-5, with 11 bases fitting TRBD1. The germline gives CDR1 LGHDT, CDR2 YNNKEL (reference sequence). This CDR3 is built from 16 residues. V shed 6 bases, J shed 5 bases, and the junction held 11 bases outside the gene matches. CDR3 sequence reads: CASSQRDRGSWETQYF. Written as DNA, the CDR3 is TGTGCCAGCAGTCAACGGGACAGGGGGTCTTGGGAGACCCAGTACTTC.

The V and J genes are TRBV19 and TRBJ1-3; 9 bases map to TRBD1. The length of the CDR3 is 14 residues. Germline trimming cut 3 bases from V and 5 bases from J; bases unmatched to any gene: 2. From germline, CDR1 is LNHDA and CDR2 SQIVND (reference sequence). The CDR3 DNA is TGTGCCAGTAGTATGGGACAGGGAAGAAACACCATATATTTT. Translating gives CASSMGQGRNTIYF.

The rearrangement uses TRBV7-8 and TRBJ2-5; 16 bases fit TRBD2. Germline CDR1 is SGHVS and CDR2 is FQNEAQ. The V gene end was trimmed by 5 bases and the J gene end by 3 bases; junction bases not matched to a gene: 6. This CDR3 is built from 17 residues. The CDR3 bases are TGTGCCAGCAGCCCGGGACTAGCGGGGGGGCAAGAAGAGACCCAGTACTTC. This translates into CASSPGLAGGQEETQYF.

A few counts support this clone. This chain uses TRBV4-3 with TRBJ1-2; D gene unclear. Germline V lookup: CDR1 LGHNA, CDR2 YSLEER. V lost 0 bases and J lost 8, with 10 bases in between. The CDR3 sequence is 13 residues long. CDR3 sequence: CASSQDLQAGYTF. CDR3 in DNA: TGCGCCAGCAGCCAAGATCTTCAGGCAGGCTACACCTTC.

This clone has more than one count but fewer than ten. The V call is TRBV9, the J call TRBJ1-2; D gene unclear. Between the trimmed V and J ends, which lost 3 bases and 2 bases, there was a span of 11 bases. This CDR3 comprises 14 residues. Germline-derived CDR1 and CDR2 are SGDLS and YYNGEE. CDR3 residues: CASSASGSNYGYTF. CDR3 DNA: TGTGCCAGCAGCGCGTCCGGGTCGAACTATGGCTACACCTTC.

The chain combines TRBV2 with TRBJ2-1, with D possibly TRBD1 on 6 matching bases. The V gene's germline CDR1 is SNHLY and CDR2 FYNNEI. This CDR3 is 16 amino acids long. V shed 3 bases and J shed 2 bases, with 14 bases lying between them. The CDR3 sequence: CASSDLTGSTYNEQFF. CDR3 sequence (DNA): TGTGCCAGCAGTGATCTCACAGGGTCGACCTACAATGAGCAGTTCTTC.

V and J are TRBV19 and TRBJ2-3, with 10 nucleotides matching TRBD2. Looked up from germline, CDR1 is LNHDA and CDR2 is SQIVND (reference sequence). With V trimmed by 5 bases and J by 4 bases, 6 bases remained unmatched. CDR3 length equals 15 residues. CDR3 coding DNA: TGTGCCAGTAGTTTGAGCGGGGGGGCTTCAGATACGCAGTATTTT. Its translation: CASSLSGGASDTQYF.